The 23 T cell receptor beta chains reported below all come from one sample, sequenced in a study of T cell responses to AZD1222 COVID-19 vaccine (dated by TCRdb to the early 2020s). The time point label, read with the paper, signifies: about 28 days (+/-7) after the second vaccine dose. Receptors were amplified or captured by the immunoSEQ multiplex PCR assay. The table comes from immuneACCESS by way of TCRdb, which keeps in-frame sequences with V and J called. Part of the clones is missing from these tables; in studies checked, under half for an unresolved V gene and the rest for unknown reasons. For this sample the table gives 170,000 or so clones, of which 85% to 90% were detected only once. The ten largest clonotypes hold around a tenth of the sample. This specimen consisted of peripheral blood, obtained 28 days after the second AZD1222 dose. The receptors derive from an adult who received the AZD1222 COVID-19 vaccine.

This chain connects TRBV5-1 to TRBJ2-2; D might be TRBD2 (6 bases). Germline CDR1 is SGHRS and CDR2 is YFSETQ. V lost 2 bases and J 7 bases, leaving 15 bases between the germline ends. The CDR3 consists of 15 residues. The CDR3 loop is CASSLQDGGVGELFF. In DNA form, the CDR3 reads TGCGCCAGCAGCTTACAGGACGGCGGGGTCGGGGAGCTGTTTTTT.

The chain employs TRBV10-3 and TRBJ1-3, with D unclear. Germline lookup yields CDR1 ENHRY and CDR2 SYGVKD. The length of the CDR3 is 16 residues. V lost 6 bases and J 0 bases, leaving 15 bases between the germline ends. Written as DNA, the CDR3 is TGTGCCATCAGCGTAGGTCAACCCTTCTCTGGAAACACCATATATTTT. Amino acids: CAISVGQPFSGNTIYF.

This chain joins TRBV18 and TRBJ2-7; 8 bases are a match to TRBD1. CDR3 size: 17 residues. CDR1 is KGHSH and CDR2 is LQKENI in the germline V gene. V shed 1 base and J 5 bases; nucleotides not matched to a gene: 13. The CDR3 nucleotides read TGTGCCAGCTCACCACTAGGACCTCGGACAGGGCTCAACGAGCAGTACTTC. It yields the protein CASSPLGPRTGLNEQYF.

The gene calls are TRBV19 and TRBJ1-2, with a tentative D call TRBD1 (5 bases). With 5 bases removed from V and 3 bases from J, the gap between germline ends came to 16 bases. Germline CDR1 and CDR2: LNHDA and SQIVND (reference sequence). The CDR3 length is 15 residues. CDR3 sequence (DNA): TGTGCCAGTAGTGTGACAGCCACAAATCACTATGGCTACACCTTC. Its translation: CASSVTATNHYGYTF.

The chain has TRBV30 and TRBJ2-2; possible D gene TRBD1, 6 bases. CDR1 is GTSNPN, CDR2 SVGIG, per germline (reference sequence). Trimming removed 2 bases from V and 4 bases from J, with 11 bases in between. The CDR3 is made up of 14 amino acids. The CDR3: CAWSSTGFTGELFF. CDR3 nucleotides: TGTGCCTGGAGTTCCACAGGGTTCACCGGGGAGCTGTTTTTT.

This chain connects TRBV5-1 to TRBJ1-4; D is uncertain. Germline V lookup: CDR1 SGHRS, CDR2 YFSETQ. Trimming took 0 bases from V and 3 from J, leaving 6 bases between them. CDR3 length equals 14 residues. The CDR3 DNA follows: TGCGCCAGCAGCTTGGAGCTAGCTAATGAAAAACTGTTTTTT. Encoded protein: CASSLELANEKLFF.

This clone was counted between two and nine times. The CDR3 DNA reads as TGTGCCAGCAGTTTATTCACCGGGCTGTACGAGCAGTACTTC. It codes for CASSLFTGLYEQYF. V gene TRBV28 combines with J gene TRBJ2-7; D not certain. V dropped 1 base and J dropped 4 bases, with 11 bases sitting between them. The length of the CDR3 is 14 residues. The germline V gene encodes CDR1 MDHEN and CDR2 SYDVKM.

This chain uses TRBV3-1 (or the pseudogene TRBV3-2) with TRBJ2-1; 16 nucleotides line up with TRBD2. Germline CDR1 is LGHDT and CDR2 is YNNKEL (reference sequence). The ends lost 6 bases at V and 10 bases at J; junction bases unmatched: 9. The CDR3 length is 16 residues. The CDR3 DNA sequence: TGTGCCAGCAGGGGCCCGGGACTAGCGGGGGGGCGGGAGCAGTTCTTC. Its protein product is CASRGPGLAGGREQFF.

CDR3 nucleotides: TGTGCCAGCAGCAAGTTAGGGTGCACAGGCTCTTCTAACTATGGCTACACCTTC. This encodes CASSKLGCTGSSNYGYTF. The chain uses TRBV21-1 and TRBJ1-2; the table's D call, TRBD1, has no DNA check behind it. TRBV21-1 is tagged as a pseudogene. The CDR3 contains 18 residues.

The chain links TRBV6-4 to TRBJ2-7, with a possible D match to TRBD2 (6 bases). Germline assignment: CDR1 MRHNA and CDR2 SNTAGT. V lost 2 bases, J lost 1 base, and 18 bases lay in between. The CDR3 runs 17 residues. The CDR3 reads CASSDTKWAGRSYEQYF. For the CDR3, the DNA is TGTGCCAGCAGTGACACTAAGTGGGCGGGGAGATCCTACGAGCAGTACTTC.

The CDR3 here is CASSTGNSGNTIYF. Written as DNA, the CDR3 is TGTGCCAGCTCAACGGGCAACTCTGGAAACACCATATATTTT. The rearrangement uses TRBV18 and TRBJ1-3; unclear D gene. Germline lookup yields CDR1 KGHSH and CDR2 LQKENI. This CDR3 has 14 residues. V lost 5 bases to trimming and J lost 0 bases, with 8 bases between them.

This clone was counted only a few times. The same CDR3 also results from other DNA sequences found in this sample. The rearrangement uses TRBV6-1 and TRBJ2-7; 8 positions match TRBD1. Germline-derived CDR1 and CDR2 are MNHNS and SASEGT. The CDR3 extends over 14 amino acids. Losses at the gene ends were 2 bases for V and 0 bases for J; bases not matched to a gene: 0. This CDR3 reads CASSETGGSYEQYF. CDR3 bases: TGTGCCAGCAGTGAAACAGGGGGCTCCTACGAGCAGTACTTC.

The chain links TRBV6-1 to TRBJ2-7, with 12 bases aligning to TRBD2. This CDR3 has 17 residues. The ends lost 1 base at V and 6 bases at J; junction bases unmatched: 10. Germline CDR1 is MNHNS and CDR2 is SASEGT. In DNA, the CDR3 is TGTGCCAGCAGTGAAGAGGCGGCACTAGCGGGGGGCGGCGAGCAGTACTTC. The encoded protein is CASSEEAALAGGGEQYF.

CDR3 region: CASSFGTSKTDTQYF. As DNA, the CDR3 is TGTGCCAGCAGCTTTGGGACTAGTAAAACAGATACGCAGTATTTT. The rearrangement uses TRBV7-3 and TRBJ2-3; the match to TRBD2 covers 8 bases. The V and J ends lost 3 bases and 3 bases, in that order; junction bases with no gene match: 5. The CDR3 has 15 amino acids. Per the germline V gene, CDR1 is SGHTA and CDR2 is FQGTGA.

The CDR3 spells CASSLDQRRGGNSEQFF. CDR3 nucleotide sequence: TGTGCCAGCAGCTTAGATCAGCGGAGGGGTGGGAATAGTGAGCAGTTCTTC. The rearrangement links TRBV11-2 to TRBJ2-1; D perhaps matches TRBD2 (6 bases). Trimming cost V 0 bases and J 9 bases, with 21 bases left between them. Per the germline V gene, CDR1 is SGHAT and CDR2 is FQNNGV. The CDR3 runs 17 residues. Full variable domain (missing parts from reference TRBV11-2 and TRBJ2-1): EAGVAQSPRYKIIEKRQSVAFWCNPISGHATLYWYQQILGQGPKLLIQFQNNGVVDDSQLPKDRFSAERLKGVDSTLKIQPAKLEDSAVYLCASSLDQRRGGNSEQFFGPGTRLTVL.

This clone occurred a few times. CDR3 in DNA: TGTGCCAGCACCTCTCCCGCCGGTAGCACAGATACGCAGTATTTT. It yields the protein CASTSPAGSTDTQYF. The chain is built from TRBV7-2 and TRBJ2-3; D unclear. Germline assignment: CDR1 SGHTA and CDR2 FQGNSA. Trimming cost V 7 bases and J 0 bases, with 14 bases left between them. The CDR3 length is 15 residues.

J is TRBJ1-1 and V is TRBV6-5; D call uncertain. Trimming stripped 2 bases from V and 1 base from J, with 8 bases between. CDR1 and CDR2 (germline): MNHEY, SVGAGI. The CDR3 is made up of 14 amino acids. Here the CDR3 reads CASSYTVGNTEAFF. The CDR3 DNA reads TGTGCCAGCAGTTACACGGTTGGGAACACTGAAGCTTTCTTT.

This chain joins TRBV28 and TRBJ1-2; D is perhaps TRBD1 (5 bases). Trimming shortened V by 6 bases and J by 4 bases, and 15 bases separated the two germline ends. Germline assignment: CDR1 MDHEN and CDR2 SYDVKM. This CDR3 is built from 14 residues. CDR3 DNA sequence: TGTGCCAGCAGCTCCGACAGAAGCCTCTATGGCTACACCTTC. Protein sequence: CASSSDRSLYGYTF.

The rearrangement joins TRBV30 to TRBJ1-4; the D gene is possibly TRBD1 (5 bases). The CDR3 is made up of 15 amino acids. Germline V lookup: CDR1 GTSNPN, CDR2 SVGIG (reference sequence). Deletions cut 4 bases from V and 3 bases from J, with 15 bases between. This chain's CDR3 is CAWTRPGRSNEKLFF. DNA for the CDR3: TGTGCCTGGACCCGTCCAGGGCGGTCTAATGAAAAACTGTTTTTT.

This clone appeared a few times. The CDR3 DNA sequence: TGTGCCATCGCCCAGACCTATGGCTACACCTTC. The encoded protein is CAIAQTYGYTF. The chain employs TRBV10-3 and TRBJ1-2; D gene uncertain. V gave up 8 bases and J gave up 4 bases, with 8 bases separating them. CDR3 size: 11 residues. Germline CDR1 is ENHRY and CDR2 is SYGVKD.

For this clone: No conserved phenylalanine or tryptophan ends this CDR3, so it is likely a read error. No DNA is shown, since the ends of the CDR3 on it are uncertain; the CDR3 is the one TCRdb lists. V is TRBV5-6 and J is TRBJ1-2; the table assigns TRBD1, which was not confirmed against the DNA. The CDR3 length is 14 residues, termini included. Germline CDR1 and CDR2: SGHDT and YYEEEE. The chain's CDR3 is CASSLGQGSAGMAS.

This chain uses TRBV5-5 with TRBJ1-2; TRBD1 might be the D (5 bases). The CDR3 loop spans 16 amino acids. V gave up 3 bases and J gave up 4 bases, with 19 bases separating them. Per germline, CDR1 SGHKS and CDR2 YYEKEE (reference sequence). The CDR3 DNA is TGTGCCAGCAGCTCCGAAGGGAGCAGGGCTGGCTATGGCTACACCTTC. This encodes CASSSEGSRAGYGYTF.

The CDR3 nucleotides are TGTGCCGGCGCGGCTCCCCCGAACACTGAAGCTTTCTTT. Its protein is CAGAAPPNTEAFF. This chain joins TRBV5-4 and TRBJ1-1; unclear D gene. Germline assignment: CDR1 SGHNT and CDR2 YYREEE (reference sequence). CDR3 length equals 13 residues. The germline V and J ends were trimmed by 10 bases and 1 base, with 14 bases remaining between them.